One sample yielded the 5 T cell receptor beta chains listed below, sequenced in a study of vaccination and CD4 T cells after COVID-19. Treatment specified: roughly nine-day PBMC culture with coronavirus spike peptide pools or control peptides (ViraFEST assay). These receptors have no known antigen. With the Oncomine TCR Beta short-read assay, DNA from cultured CD4+ T cells was sequenced. TCRdb reanalysed the PCR reads using MiXCR and keeps one entry per CDR3 protein. The sample holds 3,500 or so distinct CDR3 sequences; more than 70% are singletons and the top ten take almost 25%. Sequenced material: CD4+ T cells from blood, cultured in vitro. The receptor set was obtained from a human donor who had recovered from COVID-19.

The chain couples TRBV20-1 to TRBJ1-5; 11 bases fit TRBD1. The CDR3 runs to 14 residues. The V gene end was trimmed by 2 bases and the J gene end by 5 bases; junction bases not matched to a gene: 2. CDR1 DFQATT and CDR2 SNEGSKA come from the germline V gene (reference sequence). CDR3 sequence: CSARLGQGDQPQHF. The CDR3 bases are TGCAGTGCTAGATTGGGACAGGGGGATCAGCCCCAGCATTTT.

The gene calls are TRBV7-2 and TRBJ2-6, with D unresolved. The ends were cut back, 1 base at V and 2 bases at J, with 12 bases in the middle. Germline values: CDR1 SGHTA, CDR2 FQGNSA. This CDR3 is built from 17 residues. CDR3 amino acids: CASSLGRASTGANVLTF. The CDR3 region has the DNA TGTGCCAGCAGCTTAGGACGGGCCTCAACTGGGGCCAACGTCCTGACTTTC.

The J gene is TRBJ2-2, the V gene TRBV24-1, with TRBD2 as a possible D gene (6 bases). This CDR3 is 14 amino acids long. V was shortened by 7 bases and J by 4 bases, with 12 bases between the two germline ends. The germline CDR1 and CDR2 sequences are KGHDR and SFDVKD. The CDR3 nucleotides are TGTGCCACCAGAGGGCTGCGGGGCACCGGGGAGCTGTTTTTT. Encoded protein: CATRGLRGTGELFF.

V and J are TRBV7-9 and TRBJ2-5; 8 bases fit TRBD1. The V segment lost 5 bases and the J segment 4 bases; nucleotides outside the gene matches: 9. Germline V gives CDR1 SEHNR, CDR2 FQNEAQ (reference sequence). The CDR3 has 15 amino acids. The CDR3 loop is CASSPIGQGRETQYF. The CDR3 region has the DNA TGTGCCAGCAGCCCGATCGGACAGGGTCGAGAGACCCAGTACTTC.

This sequence joins TRBV12-3 or TRBV12-4 and TRBJ1-5; maybe TRBD1 (5 bases). V was shortened by 3 bases and J by 3 bases, with 24 bases between the two germline ends. The CDR3 has 19 residues. The CDR3 region is CASSLGLGRGKDDNQPQHF. The CDR3 DNA reads TGTGCCAGCAGTTTGGGCCTTGGACGGGGGAAGGATGACAATCAGCCCCAGCATTTT.